This TCR beta chain was profiled in a study of T-cell reconstitution after alpha-beta-depleted transplantation in children. Whole-study results and caveats: As was reported, about two months after transplant, alpha-beta T cells came from several hundred expanded graft clones. One year after transplant, T-cell counts and diversity came mostly from newly produced T cells.

During its preparation, the TCRbeta library received unique molecular identifiers. TCRdb used MiXCR to reprocess the PCR reads, holding one entry per CDR3 protein. The data hold some 110,000 distinct CDR3 sequences, with about a tenth observed a single time. This clonotype was counted at least ten times. Antigen specificity is unknown. V lost 6 bases and J lost 2, with 14 bases in between. Germline-derived CDR1 and CDR2 are MNHEY and SVGAGI. The CDR3 length is 15 residues. The chain employs TRBV6-5 and TRBJ2-1; D gene unclear. The TCR sequence derives from a boy aged 2 to 10 with acute lymphoblastic leukemia, due to receive a stem cell transplant. Sequenced here: PBMCs, sampled before TCRalphabeta/CD19-depleted stem cell transplant. CDR3 residues: CASRVRDGTYNEQFF. CDR3 sequence (DNA): TGTGCCAGCAGGGTAAGAGACGGTACCTACAATGAGCAGTTCTTC.